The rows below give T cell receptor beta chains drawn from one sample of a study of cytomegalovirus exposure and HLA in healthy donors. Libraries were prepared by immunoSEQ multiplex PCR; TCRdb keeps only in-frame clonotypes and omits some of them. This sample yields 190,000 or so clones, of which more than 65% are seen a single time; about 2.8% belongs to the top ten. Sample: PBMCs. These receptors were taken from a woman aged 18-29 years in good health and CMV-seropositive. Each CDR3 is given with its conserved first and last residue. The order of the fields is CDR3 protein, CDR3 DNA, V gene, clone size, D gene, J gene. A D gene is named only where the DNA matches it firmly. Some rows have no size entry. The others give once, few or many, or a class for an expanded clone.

cdr3_aa: CASSYGPGGNSPLHF
cdr3_nt: TGTGCCAGCAGCTATGGGCCGGGGGGAAATTCACCCCTCCACTTT
v_call: TRBV7-9
clone_size: -
d_call: -
j_call: TRBJ1-6

cdr3_aa: CASSMGTEYTEAFF
cdr3_nt: TGTGCCAGTAGTATGGGGACAGAATACACTGAAGCTTTCTTT
v_call: TRBV19
clone_size: once
d_call: TRBD1
j_call: TRBJ1-1

cdr3_aa: CASAPRSGDYEQFF
cdr3_nt: TGTGCCAGCGCACCGCGTAGCGGGGACTATGAGCAGTTCTTC
v_call: TRBV7-2
clone_size: -
d_call: TRBD2
j_call: TRBJ2-1

cdr3_aa: CASSLYRGNNEQFF
cdr3_nt: TGTGCCAGCAGCTTATATCGGGGAAACAATGAGCAGTTCTTC
v_call: TRBV7-3
clone_size: -
d_call: -
j_call: TRBJ2-1

cdr3_aa: CASGRDTGELFF
cdr3_nt: TGTGCTAGTGGTCGCGACACCGGGGAGCTGTTTTTT
v_call: TRBV12-5
clone_size: -
d_call: -
j_call: TRBJ2-2

cdr3_aa: CASSLSAPRGGLNTEAFF
cdr3_nt: TGTGCCAGCAGTTTATCGGCACCCCGGGGGGGGCTTAACACTGAAGCTTTCTTT
v_call: TRBV27
clone_size: -
d_call: -
j_call: TRBJ1-1

cdr3_aa: CSVSAAGVLGTQYF
cdr3_nt: TGCAGCGTTTCGGCAGCGGGCGTTCTAGGTACGCAGTATTTT
v_call: TRBV29-1
clone_size: once
d_call: -
j_call: TRBJ2-3

cdr3_aa: CASSSTSSGVDTQYF
cdr3_nt: TGTGCCAGTAGCAGTACTAGCAGCGGGGTGGACACGCAGTATTTT
v_call: TRBV19
clone_size: once
d_call: TRBD2
j_call: TRBJ2-3

cdr3_aa: CASSQGNRPYEQYF
cdr3_nt: TGTGCCAGCAGCCAGGGTAACAGACCCTACGAGCAGTACTTC
v_call: TRBV14
clone_size: -
d_call: -
j_call: TRBJ2-7

cdr3_aa: CASSLRTGPGTEAFF
cdr3_nt: TGCGCCAGCAGCCTGAGGACAGGGCCAGGAACTGAAGCTTTCTTT
v_call: TRBV5-1
clone_size: -
d_call: TRBD1
j_call: TRBJ1-1

cdr3_aa: CATSRDPAGADTQYF
cdr3_nt: TGTGCCACCAGCAGAGATCCCGCCGGGGCAGATACGCAGTATTTT
v_call: TRBV15
clone_size: -
d_call: -
j_call: TRBJ2-3

cdr3_aa: CASSSGQGNQPQHF
cdr3_nt: TGCGCCAGCAGCTCCGGACAGGGAAATCAGCCCCAGCATTTT
v_call: TRBV5-1
clone_size: -
d_call: TRBD1
j_call: TRBJ1-5

cdr3_aa: CASTGDGKTQYF
cdr3_nt: TGTGCCAGCACCGGGGATGGAAAGACCCAGTACTTC
v_call: TRBV2
clone_size: -
d_call: -
j_call: TRBJ2-5

cdr3_aa: CASSQRDRDNGYTF
cdr3_nt: TGTGCCAGCAGCCAGAGGGACAGAGATAATGGCTACACCTTC
v_call: TRBV7-8
clone_size: -
d_call: TRBD1
j_call: TRBJ1-2

cdr3_aa: CATSRDITATNEKLFF
cdr3_nt: TGTGCCACCAGCAGAGATATTACAGCAACTAATGAAAAACTGTTTTTT
v_call: TRBV15
clone_size: many
d_call: -
j_call: TRBJ1-4

cdr3_aa: CASSPITVNTEAFF
cdr3_nt: TGTGCCAGCAGCCCTATAACCGTAAACACTGAAGCTTTCTTT
v_call: TRBV6-5
clone_size: -
d_call: -
j_call: TRBJ1-1

cdr3_aa: CASTPTGYNEQFF
cdr3_nt: TGCGCCAGCACGCCGACAGGGTACAATGAGCAGTTCTTC
v_call: TRBV10-2
clone_size: -
d_call: TRBD1
j_call: TRBJ2-1

cdr3_aa: CSARGPYDYTF
cdr3_nt: TGCAGTGCTCGTGGTCCCTATGACTACACCTTC
v_call: TRBV20-1
clone_size: -
d_call: -
j_call: TRBJ1-2

cdr3_aa: CASSPGQFLNYGYTF
cdr3_nt: TGTGCCAGCAGCCCTGGGCAGTTTCTTAATTATGGCTACACCTTC
v_call: TRBV11-2
clone_size: once
d_call: -
j_call: TRBJ1-2

cdr3_aa: CASSLAPGQGGGYTF
cdr3_nt: TGCGCCAGCAGCTTGGCCCCGGGACAGGGAGGTGGCTACACCTTC
v_call: TRBV5-1
clone_size: -
d_call: TRBD1
j_call: TRBJ1-2

cdr3_aa: CASSQQAGGDSEQYF
cdr3_nt: TGTGCCAGCAGCCAACAAGCGGGGGGGGACTCCGAGCAGTACTTC
v_call: TRBV4-2
clone_size: few
d_call: TRBD2
j_call: TRBJ2-7

cdr3_aa: CASSLGGTVNSPLHF
cdr3_nt: TGTGCCAGCAGTTTGGGAGGGACGGTTAATTCACCCCTCCACTTT
v_call: TRBV28
clone_size: -
d_call: -
j_call: TRBJ1-6

cdr3_aa: CATPRGGGEQYF
cdr3_nt: TGTGCCACCCCCCGGGGGGGTGGCGAGCAGTACTTC
v_call: TRBV2
clone_size: -
d_call: TRBD2
j_call: TRBJ2-7

cdr3_aa: CASSLAGTMDEQFF
cdr3_nt: TGCGCCAGCAGCTTGGCCGGGACTATGGATGAGCAGTTCTTC
v_call: TRBV5-1
clone_size: -
d_call: TRBD2
j_call: TRBJ2-1

cdr3_aa: CASSQDPSGQGLNSGANVLTF
cdr3_nt: TGCGCCAGCAGCCAAGATCCTAGTGGCCAGGGGCTCAACTCTGGGGCCAACGTCCTGACTTTC
v_call: TRBV4-3
clone_size: once
d_call: -
j_call: TRBJ2-6

cdr3_aa: CASSPLGGGGGYTF
cdr3_nt: TGTGCCAGCTCACCCTTGGGGGGCGGGGGTGGCTACACCTTC
v_call: TRBV18
clone_size: -
d_call: -
j_call: TRBJ1-2

cdr3_aa: CASSRELTDTQYF
cdr3_nt: TGCGCCAGCAGCCGCGAACTCACAGATACGCAGTATTTT
v_call: TRBV4-3
clone_size: -
d_call: -
j_call: TRBJ2-3

cdr3_aa: CASSPGRVFFGNIQYF
cdr3_nt: TGTGCCAGCTCACCGGGCAGGGTATTTTTCGGAAACATTCAGTACTTC
v_call: TRBV18
clone_size: -
d_call: -
j_call: TRBJ2-4

cdr3_aa: CASSSQRYQETQYF
cdr3_nt: TGTGCCAGCAGCTCTCAGCGGTACCAAGAGACCCAGTACTTC
v_call: TRBV5-5
clone_size: -
d_call: -
j_call: TRBJ2-5

cdr3_aa: CASSLDPGILEETQYF
cdr3_nt: TGTGCCAGCAGCTTAGACCCCGGGATCCTAGAAGAGACCCAGTACTTC
v_call: TRBV7-8
clone_size: -
d_call: -
j_call: TRBJ2-5

cdr3_aa: CASSYGQTTEAFF
cdr3_nt: TGTGCCAGCAGTTACGGACAAACCACTGAAGCTTTCTTT
v_call: TRBV6-5
clone_size: -
d_call: -
j_call: TRBJ1-1

cdr3_aa: CASSQLAGGTIHEQFF
cdr3_nt: TGCGCCAGCAGCCAATTAGCGGGGGGGACAATCCATGAGCAGTTCTTC
v_call: TRBV4-3
clone_size: -
d_call: TRBD2
j_call: TRBJ2-1

cdr3_aa: CASKGGPNAEAFF
cdr3_nt: TGTGCCAGCAAAGGGGGCCCGAACGCTGAAGCTTTCTTT
v_call: TRBV9
clone_size: -
d_call: TRBD1
j_call: TRBJ1-1

cdr3_aa: CASSFEGSTGGYTF
cdr3_nt: TGTGCCAGCAGCTTTGAGGGCTCTACGGGCGGCTACACCTTC
v_call: TRBV7-9
clone_size: -
d_call: -
j_call: TRBJ1-2

cdr3_aa: CASSVRERPLHF
cdr3_nt: TGTGCCAGCAGTGTTAGGGAGAGGCCCCTCCACTTT
v_call: TRBV6-1
clone_size: -
d_call: -
j_call: TRBJ1-6

cdr3_aa: CASSGPWTGIKQYF
cdr3_nt: TGTGCCAGCAGTGGGCCATGGACAGGGATTAAGCAGTACTTC
v_call: TRBV2
clone_size: few
d_call: TRBD1
j_call: TRBJ2-7

cdr3_aa: CSVVEGQINQPQHF
cdr3_nt: TGCAGCGTTGTAGAGGGACAGATTAATCAGCCCCAGCATTTT
v_call: TRBV29-1
clone_size: -
d_call: TRBD1
j_call: TRBJ1-5

cdr3_aa: CASSLRVVGSYEQYF
cdr3_nt: TGTGCCAGCAGTTTACGTGTGGTCGGCTCCTACGAGCAGTACTTC
v_call: TRBV27
clone_size: -
d_call: -
j_call: TRBJ2-7